These T cell receptor beta chains were read from a single sample in a study of blood T cells in healthy people across ages. TCRdb reprocessed the 5' RACE reads via MiXCR and lists one record per CDR3 protein. The sample lists 800,000 to 1,000,000 distinct CDR3 sequences; around 48% were seen once. Material: blood. These receptors originate from a man under 40 in good health. Both conserved end residues are part of each CDR3. D genes are given only for firm matches.

v_gene,d_gene,len,j_gene,CDR3aa
TRBV20-1,-,15,TRBJ1-6,CSARVQGSYNSPLHF
TRBV5-1,TRBD1,17,TRBJ2-3,CASSTGTAAVNTDTQYF
TRBV10-3,-,15,TRBJ1-2,CAISDGSSSNYGYTF
TRBV20-1,-,13,TRBJ1-4,CSARGQEDEKLFF
TRBV24-1,TRBD2,18,TRBJ2-1,CATSARPGTSGNYNEQFF
TRBV4-1,-,17,TRBJ2-4,CASSQDRGLIAKNIQYF
TRBV29-1,TRBD1,13,TRBJ2-5,CSGRSGDRVTQYF
TRBV30,TRBD2,13,TRBJ2-3,CAWRPSGGDTQYF
TRBV20-1,-,13,TRBJ2-3,CSAPNTETDTQYF
TRBV29-1,TRBD1,14,TRBJ1-4,CSVRGGQINEKLFF
TRBV25-1,-,10,TRBJ2-1,CGGAWHEQFF
TRBV20-1,-,13,TRBJ1-3,CSASYSSGNTIYF
TRBV4-3,-,17,TRBJ1-2,CASSPGRGANFYYGYTF
TRBV6-6,-,13,TRBJ1-1,CASRTGYSTEAFF
TRBV5-1,-,13,TRBJ1-3,CASQPEGGNTIYF
TRBV6-6,-,15,TRBJ1-5,CASSPPGGANQPQHF
TRBV9,-,14,TRBJ2-1,CASSAGGPNNEQFF
TRBV7-9,-,16,TRBJ2-1,CASRDGPQRSNNEQFF
TRBV12-3/TRBV12-4,TRBD1,14,TRBJ2-5,CASSPRTGSETQYF
TRBV7-2,-,16,TRBJ1-4,CASSLQSRAANEKLFF
TRBV7-2,TRBD1,17,TRBJ2-7,CASSLVPAVKGAREQYF
TRBV13,TRBD1,14,TRBJ2-7,CASSHGQGYYEQYF